A single sample is the source of the 21 T cell receptor beta chains below, sequenced in a study of cytomegalovirus exposure and HLA in healthy donors. 60 Vbeta and 13 Jbeta primers were used in PCR. Measured with immunoSEQ multiplex PCR; TCRdb has only the in-frame clones, and not every one. The sample consists of 250,000 to 300,000 clones, nearly 95% of them appearing once. The sequencing input was PBMCs. All receptors derive from a girl aged 2 to 9 in good health and CMV-seronegative.

CDR3 DNA sequence: TGTGCCAGCTGCATACCGGGGGGGGGAGCTTTCTTT. It encodes CASCIPGGGAFF. The chain couples TRBV2 to TRBJ1-1; the D gene is possibly TRBD1 (5 bases). The CDR3 loop spans 12 amino acids. Germline V lookup: CDR1 SNHLY, CDR2 FYNNEI. With 8 bases removed from V and 10 bases from J, the gap between germline ends came to 17 bases.

This clone was seen more than once but under ten times. This chain connects TRBV4-2 to TRBJ2-7; 8 bases match TRBD2. Germline CDR1 LGHNA, CDR2 YNFKEQ. The CDR3 consists of 16 residues. Trimming at V came to 2 bases and at J to 2 bases, leaving 8 bases not matched to a gene. CDR3 DNA sequence: TGTGCCAGCAGCCAATCGAGCGGGGGACTTACCTACGAGCAGTACTTC. This gives the protein CASSQSSGGLTYEQYF.

The V gene is TRBV11-2, the J gene TRBJ2-7, with no clear D. The germline V gene encodes CDR1 SGHAT and CDR2 FQNNGV. The V end lost 4 bases, the J end lost 2 bases, and 6 bases lay between the germline ends. The CDR3 is made up of 12 amino acids. CDR3 sequence reads: CASSWAPYEQYF. In nucleotides, the CDR3 is TGTGCCAGCAGCTGGGCCCCCTACGAGCAGTACTTC.

The V gene is TRBV27, the J gene TRBJ2-5, with D possibly TRBD2 on 6 matching bases. The CDR3 consists of 15 residues. Germline lookup yields CDR1 MNHEY and CDR2 SMNVEV (reference sequence). Trimming pared 5 bases from V and 1 base from J, leaving 14 bases between. Written as DNA, the CDR3 is TGTGCCAGCAGTCACCGCCCAGCGGGCCAAGAGACCCAGTACTTC. Its protein is CASSHRPAGQETQYF.

The gene calls are TRBV7-2 and TRBJ2-1, with TRBD2 identical over 9 bases. V trimming: 5 bases; J trimming: 8 bases; junction bases outside the gene matches: 10. Germline-derived CDR1 and CDR2 are SGHTA and FQGNSA. CDR3 length: 15 residues. CDR3 nucleotides: TGTGCCAGCAGCGGGCGGGAGGGCCTTTTGGATGAGCAGTTCTTC. This codes for CASSGREGLLDEQFF.

This clone was seen only once. V and J are TRBV11-2 and TRBJ1-1; 9 nucleotides align to TRBD1. Trimming cost V 2 bases and J 4 bases; bases outside gene matches: 17. The CDR3 has 19 amino acids. Germline lookup yields CDR1 SGHAT and CDR2 FQNNGV. The CDR3 sequence: CASSLYSGQGEGFSTEAFF. DNA for the CDR3: TGTGCCAGCAGCTTATATTCGGGACAGGGAGAAGGTTTTTCCACTGAAGCTTTCTTT.

The chain combines TRBV19 with TRBJ1-1; D uncertain. Germline V gene sequence: CDR1 LNHDA, CDR2 SQIVND (reference sequence). Trimming left V 6 bases short and J 0 bases short, with 11 bases between. The CDR3 consists of 14 residues. The CDR3 bases are TGTGCCAGTAGCCGTTCTAACCTGAACACTGAAGCTTTCTTT. Its protein is CASSRSNLNTEAFF.

This chain links TRBV12-5 with TRBJ2-1; maybe TRBD1 (6 bases). The CDR3 consists of 13 residues. The germline V gene has CDR1 LGHNT and CDR2 FRNRAP. Trimming took off 6 bases at V and 7 bases at J, with 13 bases between the two ends. The CDR3 sequence is CASGGNRENEQFF. In DNA form, the CDR3 reads TGTGCTAGTGGAGGAAACAGGGAAAATGAGCAGTTCTTC.

The rearrangement links TRBV6-5 to TRBJ2-5, with TRBD2 identical over 8 bases. The DNA end favors TRBJ2-7, so the J call may be wrong. This CDR3 spans 16 amino acids. CDR1 and CDR2 (germline): MNHEY, SVGAGI. The CDR3 sequence is CASSYSTGGGTYEQYF. CDR3 nucleotides: TGTGCCAGCAGTTACTCCACGGGGGGGGGCACCTACGAGCAGTACTTC.

The chain carries TRBV19 and TRBJ2-7; 8 bases line up with TRBD1. From germline, CDR1 is LNHDA and CDR2 SQIVND (reference sequence). This CDR3 comprises 14 residues. Trimming took 6 bases from V and 4 from J; bases not matched to a gene: 8. Here the CDR3 DNA reads TGTGCCAGTAGCGATCCGGGACAGGTTTACGAGCAGTACTTC. This translates into CASSDPGQVYEQYF.

The chain uses TRBV5-1 and TRBJ2-3; possible D gene TRBD1, 5 bases. The CDR3 runs to 16 residues. The germline gives CDR1 SGHRS, CDR2 YFSETQ. V was shortened by 0 bases and J by 4 bases, with 15 bases between the two germline ends. CDR3 region: CASSLEGVATSDTQYF. CDR3 in DNA: TGCGCCAGCAGCTTGGAAGGGGTCGCGACTTCAGATACGCAGTATTTT.

The rearrangement joins TRBV7-2 to TRBJ2-5; 7 nucleotides agree with TRBD2. Germline values: CDR1 SGHTA, CDR2 FQGNSA. Trimming at V came to 2 bases and at J to 4 bases, leaving 10 bases not matched to a gene. The CDR3 has 16 residues. CDR3 bases: TGTGCCAGCAGCTTAACCTCGAGGCGGGAGTTAGAGACCCAGTACTTC. Its translation: CASSLTSRRELETQYF.

The gene calls are TRBV6-6 and TRBJ2-7; D possibly corresponds to TRBD1 (6 bases). This CDR3 contains 16 residues. CDR1 MNHNY and CDR2 SVGAGI come from the germline V gene (reference sequence). V dropped 5 bases and J dropped 7 bases, with 24 bases sitting between them. For the CDR3, the DNA is TGTGCCAGCAGTCCCCCCGTCCCGGGCCCAAGGGGGGAGCAGTACTTC. Translated, it gives CASSPPVPGPRGEQYF.

The rearrangement links TRBV4-1 to TRBJ2-2; tentative D call: TRBD2 (5 bases). CDR3 size: 17 residues. With 1 base removed from V and 7 bases from J, the gap between germline ends came to 19 bases. CDR1 MGHRA and CDR2 YSYEKL come from the germline V gene. The CDR3 spells CASSQVFQRRPNGELFF. CDR3 bases: TGCGCCAGCAGCCAAGTTTTCCAGCGGCGACCTAACGGGGAGCTGTTTTTT.

The CDR3 spells CASIRGGLYNEQFF. CDR3 coding DNA: TGTGCCAGCATTAGAGGGGGCCTCTACAATGAGCAGTTCTTC. The chain links TRBV5-6 to TRBJ2-1, with TRBD1 matching over 7 bases. Unmatched junction bases numbered 6, after V lost 6 bases and J lost 3 bases. CDR3 length: 14 amino acids. Germline-derived CDR1 and CDR2 are SGHDT and YYEEEE.

The V gene is TRBV7-8, the J gene TRBJ2-2; 8 bases agree with TRBD2. After removal of 4 bases from V and 3 bases from J, the junction contained 10 bases not matched to a gene. CDR3 size: 17 residues. From germline, CDR1 is SGHVS and CDR2 FQNEAQ. The DNA of the CDR3 is TGTGCCAGCAGCTCGCCCAAGCGGGAGATCGACACCGGGGAGCTGTTTTTT. Encoded protein: CASSSPKREIDTGELFF.

The chain combines TRBV4-1 with TRBJ2-1; 9 bases agree with TRBD2. Per the germline V gene, CDR1 is MGHRA and CDR2 is YSYEKL. The ends lost 0 bases at V and 0 bases at J; junction bases unmatched: 3. The CDR3 extends over 17 amino acids. The CDR3 DNA follows: TGCGCCAGCAGCCAAGATCTTAGCGGGAGCTCCTACAATGAGCAGTTCTTC. Translation gives CASSQDLSGSSYNEQFF.

This clone was counted a few times. This chain connects TRBV4-1 to TRBJ1-1; 8 nucleotides line up with TRBD1. Germline trimming cut 5 bases from V and 4 bases from J; bases unmatched to any gene: 3. From germline, CDR1 is MGHRA and CDR2 YSYEKL. This CDR3 is built from 13 residues. DNA for the CDR3: TGCGCCAGCAGCTCCGGGACAGGCACTGAAGCTTTCTTT. It translates to CASSSGTGTEAFF.

This clone was picked up a small number of times. The rearrangement links TRBV5-4 to TRBJ2-7; 8 positions match TRBD1. Germline V CDR1 and CDR2: SGHNT, YYREEE (reference sequence). V lost 3 bases and J lost 2; bases outside the gene matches: 4. CDR3 length: 14 residues. DNA for the CDR3: TGTGCCAGCAGCTCGGACAGGGAGCCCTACGAGCAGTACTTC. Translation gives CASSSDREPYEQYF.

The gene calls are TRBV5-1 and TRBJ2-3; TRBD2 is a possible D gene (6 bases). The germline CDR1 and CDR2 sequences are SGHRS and YFSETQ. V lost 5 bases to trimming and J lost 9 bases, with 10 bases between them. This CDR3 is 11 amino acids long. This CDR3 is CASREEGTQYF. The CDR3 region has the DNA TGCGCCAGCAGAGAGGAGGGAACGCAGTATTTT.

The chain has TRBV7-9 and TRBJ1-1; 7 bases fit TRBD1. CDR3 length equals 16 residues. Trimming removed 1 base from V and 0 bases from J; junction bases left unmatched: 5. CDR1 is SEHNR, CDR2 FQNEAQ, per germline (reference sequence). This CDR3 is CASSLGGGEVNTEAFF. CDR3 sequence (DNA): TGTGCCAGCAGCTTAGGAGGGGGCGAGGTGAACACTGAAGCTTTCTTT.